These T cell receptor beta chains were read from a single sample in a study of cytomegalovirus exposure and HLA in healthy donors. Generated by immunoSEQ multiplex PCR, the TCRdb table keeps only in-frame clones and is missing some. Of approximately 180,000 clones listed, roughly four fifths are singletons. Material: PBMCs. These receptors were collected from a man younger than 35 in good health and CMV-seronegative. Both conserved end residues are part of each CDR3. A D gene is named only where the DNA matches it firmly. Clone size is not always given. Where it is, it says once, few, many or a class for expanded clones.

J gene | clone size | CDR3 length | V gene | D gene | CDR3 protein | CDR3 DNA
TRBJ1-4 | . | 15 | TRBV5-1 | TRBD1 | CASSLWTGGNEKLFF | TGCGCCAGCAGCCTATGGACAGGGGGAAATGAAAAACTGTTTTTT
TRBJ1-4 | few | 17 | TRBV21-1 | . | CASSNPTLGTANEKLFF | TGTGCCAGCAGCAACCCCACCCTGGGGACAGCGAATGAAAAACTGTTTTTT
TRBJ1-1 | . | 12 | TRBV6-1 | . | CASSRAGTEAFF | TGTGCCAGCAGCCGGGCGGGCACTGAAGCTTTCTTT
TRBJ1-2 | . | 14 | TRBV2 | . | CASSAGRGRGGYTF | TGTGCCAGCAGTGCTGGCAGGGGTAGGGGAGGCTACACCTTC
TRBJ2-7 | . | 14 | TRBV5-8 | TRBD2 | CASRGREGRDEQYF | TGTGCCAGCAGAGGGCGGGAGGGACGCGACGAGCAGTACTTC
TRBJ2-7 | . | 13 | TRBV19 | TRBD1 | CASRGTDPYEQYF | TGTGCCAGTAGGGGGACAGACCCCTACGAGCAGTACTTC
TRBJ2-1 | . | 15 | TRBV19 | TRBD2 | CASSHLAGAYNEQFF | TGTGCCAGTAGCCATCTAGCGGGAGCCTACAATGAGCAGTTCTTC
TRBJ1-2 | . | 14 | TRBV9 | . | CASSAAWTRPGYTF | TGTGCCAGCAGCGCCGCCTGGACTCGCCCCGGCTACACCTTC
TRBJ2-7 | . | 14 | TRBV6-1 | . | CASSPTPTRGEQYF | TGTGCCAGCAGCCCCACTCCGACGAGAGGCGAGCAGTACTTC
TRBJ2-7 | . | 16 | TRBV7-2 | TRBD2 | CASSLVVAGAGYEQYF | TGTGCCAGCAGCTTAGTTGTAGCGGGGGCAGGCTACGAGCAGTACTTC
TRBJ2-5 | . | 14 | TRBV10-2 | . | CASSTPQGGKTQYF | TGCGCCAGCAGTACCCCACAGGGAGGGAAGACCCAGTACTTC
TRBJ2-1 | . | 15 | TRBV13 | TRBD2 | CASSAGTSGNGEQFF | TGTGCCAGCAGCGCTGGGACTAGCGGGAATGGTGAGCAGTTCTTC
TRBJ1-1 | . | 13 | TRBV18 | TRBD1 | CASSPGQETEAFF | TGTGCCAGCTCTCCAGGACAGGAGACTGAAGCTTTCTTT
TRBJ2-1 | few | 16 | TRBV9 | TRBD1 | CASSVGQGWFDNEQFF | TGTGCCAGCAGCGTAGGACAGGGATGGTTTGACAATGAGCAGTTCTTC
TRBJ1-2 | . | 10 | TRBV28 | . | CASSSSGYTF | TGTGCCAGCAGTTCCTCGGGCTACACCTTC
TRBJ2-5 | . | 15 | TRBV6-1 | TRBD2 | CASSRSGRAGETQYF | TGTGCCAGCAGTCGAAGCGGGAGGGCTGGGGAGACCCAGTACTTC
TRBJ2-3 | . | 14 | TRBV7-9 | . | CASSLVLTSNTQYF | TGTGCCAGCAGCTTAGTTCTTACATCAAATACGCAGTATTTT
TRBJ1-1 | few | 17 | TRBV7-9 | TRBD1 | CASSSNTNRGGYTEAFF | TGTGCCAGCAGCTCCAATACGAACAGGGGCGGCTACACTGAAGCTTTCTTT
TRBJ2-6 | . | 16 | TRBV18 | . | CASSLSQRSGANVLTF | TGTGCCAGCTCACTATCTCAGCGCTCTGGGGCCAACGTCCTGACTTTC
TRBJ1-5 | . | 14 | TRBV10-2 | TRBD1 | CASSVGQRNQPQHF | TGCGCCAGCAGTGTGGGACAGCGCAATCAGCCCCAGCATTTT
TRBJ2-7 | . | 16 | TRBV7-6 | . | CASSLAPWASPYEQYF | TGTGCCAGCAGCTTAGCCCCCTGGGCAAGTCCCTACGAGCAGTACTTC
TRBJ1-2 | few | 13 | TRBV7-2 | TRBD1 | CASSIDRDYGYTF | TGTGCCAGCAGCATCGACAGGGACTATGGCTACACCTTC
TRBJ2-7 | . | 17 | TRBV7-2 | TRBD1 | CASSLSKTGTGAYEQYF | TGTGCCAGCAGCCTATCGAAAACCGGGACAGGGGCCTACGAGCAGTACTTC
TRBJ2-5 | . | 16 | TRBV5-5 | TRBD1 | CASSSKKTGGAETQYF | TGTGCCAGCAGCTCCAAAAAGACAGGGGGCGCGGAGACCCAGTACTTC
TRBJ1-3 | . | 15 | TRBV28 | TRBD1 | CASGKETGARNTIYF | TGTGCCAGCGGAAAGGAGACAGGGGCTCGAAACACCATATATTTT
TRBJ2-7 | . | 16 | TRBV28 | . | CASSSPAAGVTYEQYF | TGTGCCAGCAGTTCCCCCGCGGCAGGGGTAACCTACGAGCAGTACTTC
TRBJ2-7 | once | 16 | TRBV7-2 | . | CASSLGLNNGGYGQYF | TGTGCCAGCAGCTTGGGTTTGAATAACGGCGGCTACGGGCAGTACTTC
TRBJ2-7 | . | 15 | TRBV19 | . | CASSIGSYGSYEQYF | TGTGCCAGTAGTATAGGGTCTTACGGCTCCTACGAGCAGTACTTC
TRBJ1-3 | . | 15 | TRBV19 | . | CASLLHAGSGNTIYF | TGTGCCAGTCTCCTGCACGCCGGCTCTGGAAACACCATATATTTT
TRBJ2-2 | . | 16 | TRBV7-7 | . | CASSFGGGVNTGELFF | TGTGCTAGCAGCTTCGGAGGGGGCGTTAACACCGGGGAGCTGTTTTTT
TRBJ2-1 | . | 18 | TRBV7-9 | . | CASSPLGGPRSSYNEQFF | TGTGCCAGCAGCCCACTCGGAGGGCCACGGAGCTCCTACAATGAGCAGTTCTTC
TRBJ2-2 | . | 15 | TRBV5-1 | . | CASSHDSPNTGELFF | TGCGCCAGCAGCCACGACAGTCCGAACACCGGGGAGCTGTTTTTT
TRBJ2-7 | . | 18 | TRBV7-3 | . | CASSLIPSDDRYSYEQYF | TGTGCCAGCAGCTTAATCCCCTCCGACGACAGATACTCCTACGAGCAGTACTTC
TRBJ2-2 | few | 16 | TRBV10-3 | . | CAIPRGLAVDTGELFF | TGTGCCATCCCCCGCGGGCTGGCGGTGGACACCGGGGAGCTGTTTTTT
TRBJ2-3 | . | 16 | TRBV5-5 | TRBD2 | CASSTGTSGETDTQYF | TGTGCCAGCAGCACTGGGACTAGCGGGGAAACAGATACGCAGTATTTT
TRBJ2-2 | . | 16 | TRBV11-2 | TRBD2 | CASSQMPGGSSRELFF | TGTGCCAGCAGCCAAATGCCGGGGGGGAGTTCTAGGGAGCTGTTTTTT
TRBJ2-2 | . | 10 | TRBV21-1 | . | CGLITGELFF | TGCGGGCTTATCACCGGGGAGCTGTTTTTT
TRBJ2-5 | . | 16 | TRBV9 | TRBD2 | CASSTGLAGFQETQYF | TGTGCCAGCAGCACGGGACTAGCGGGATTCCAAGAGACCCAGTACTTC
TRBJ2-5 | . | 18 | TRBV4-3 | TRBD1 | CASSQAGRGTGNFREQYF | TGCGCCAGCAGCCAAGCTGGACGTGGGACAGGGAATTTCCGGGAGCAGTACTTC
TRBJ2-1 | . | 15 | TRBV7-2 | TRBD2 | CASRVASGSSYEQFF | TGTGCCAGCAGGGTTGCTAGCGGGAGTTCGTATGAGCAGTTCTTC
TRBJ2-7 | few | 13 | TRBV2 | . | CASSPGRGYEQYF | TGTGCCAGCAGTCCAGGACGGGGCTACGAGCAGTACTTC